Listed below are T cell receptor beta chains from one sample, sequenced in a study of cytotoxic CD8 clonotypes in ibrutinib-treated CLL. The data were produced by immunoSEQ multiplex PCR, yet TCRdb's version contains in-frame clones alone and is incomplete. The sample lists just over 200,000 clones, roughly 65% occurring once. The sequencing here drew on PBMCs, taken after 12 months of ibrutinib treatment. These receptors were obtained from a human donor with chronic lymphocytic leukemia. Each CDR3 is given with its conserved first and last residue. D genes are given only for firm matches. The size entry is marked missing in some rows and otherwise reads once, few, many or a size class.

CDR3nt: TGTGCCAGCAGTGAACACGTTAGGGGGACTGAAGCTTTCTTT; CDR3aa: CASSEHVRGTEAFF; v_gene: TRBV2; abundance: .; j_gene: TRBJ1-1; d_gene: .
CDR3nt: TGCAGCGTAATACAGTCGGGGGCGGGGGAGACCCAGTACTTC; CDR3aa: CSVIQSGAGETQYF; v_gene: TRBV29-1; abundance: .; j_gene: TRBJ2-5; d_gene: .
CDR3nt: TGTGCCAGCAGTTCCCCCGGGACAGGGCAGGATACGCAGTATTTT; CDR3aa: CASSSPGTGQDTQYF; v_gene: TRBV27; abundance: once; j_gene: TRBJ2-3; d_gene: TRBD1
CDR3nt: TGTGCCACCCCCTCCGATAGGTCGGGAGACGGGATCACAGATACGCAGTATTTT; CDR3aa: CATPSDRSGDGITDTQYF; v_gene: TRBV7-3; abundance: .; j_gene: TRBJ2-3; d_gene: .
CDR3nt: TGTGCCAGCAGCTTAAGGCGAGGGGTTGAAGCTTTCTTT; CDR3aa: CASSLRRGVEAFF; v_gene: TRBV7-2; abundance: .; j_gene: TRBJ1-1; d_gene: .
CDR3nt: TGTGCCAGCAGCTCCACTAGCGGGAGCAACAATGAGCAGTTCTTC; CDR3aa: CASSSTSGSNNEQFF; v_gene: TRBV7-6; abundance: .; j_gene: TRBJ2-1; d_gene: TRBD2
CDR3nt: TGTGCCAGCACTTCAGACAGGGCAACGTCCTACAATGAGCAGTTCTTC; CDR3aa: CASTSDRATSYNEQFF; v_gene: TRBV28; abundance: .; j_gene: TRBJ2-1; d_gene: TRBD1
CDR3nt: TGTGCCAGCAGCTCTCAGGGTCCCTATGGCTACACCTTC; CDR3aa: CASSSQGPYGYTF; v_gene: TRBV4-2; abundance: few; j_gene: TRBJ1-2; d_gene: .
CDR3nt: TGTGCCAGCAGTCCCGGGGGGGGCAATCAGCCCCAGCATTTT; CDR3aa: CASSPGGGNQPQHF; v_gene: TRBV9; abundance: few; j_gene: TRBJ1-5; d_gene: .
CDR3nt: TGCGCCAGCGGGGTCGACAGGCCCCAAACAGGCTACACCTTC; CDR3aa: CASGVDRPQTGYTF; v_gene: TRBV5-1; abundance: .; j_gene: TRBJ1-2; d_gene: .
CDR3nt: TGCGCCAGCAGCCACGGGACAGGGTCTAACTATGGCTACACCTTC; CDR3aa: CASSHGTGSNYGYTF; v_gene: TRBV5-1; abundance: .; j_gene: TRBJ1-2; d_gene: TRBD1
CDR3nt: TGTGCCAGCTCAAGAGGGGGGTCTAACTATGGCTACACCTTC; CDR3aa: CASSRGGSNYGYTF; v_gene: TRBV18; abundance: .; j_gene: TRBJ1-2; d_gene: .
CDR3nt: TGTGCCAGCAGCCCCAGACTGACCAATGAGCAGTTCTTC; CDR3aa: CASSPRLTNEQFF; v_gene: TRBV9; abundance: .; j_gene: TRBJ2-1; d_gene: .
CDR3nt: TGCGCCAGCAGCGGGATCGGGGCCGGGGAGCTGTTTTTT; CDR3aa: CASSGIGAGELFF; v_gene: TRBV5-1; abundance: few; j_gene: TRBJ2-2; d_gene: .
CDR3nt: TGTGCCAGCAGCTTGGGACGGACCTCCTACGAGCAGTACTTC; CDR3aa: CASSLGRTSYEQYF; v_gene: TRBV7-6; abundance: .; j_gene: TRBJ2-7; d_gene: .
CDR3nt: TGCAGCGTCCCGGGACTAGCGGGGGGGGCCGGGGATACGCAGTATTTT; CDR3aa: CSVPGLAGGAGDTQYF; v_gene: TRBV29-1; abundance: few; j_gene: TRBJ2-3; d_gene: TRBD2
CDR3nt: TGTGCCAGCAGCTTGGATTATAGCTATGGCTACACCTTC; CDR3aa: CASSLDYSYGYTF; v_gene: TRBV5-4; abundance: .; j_gene: TRBJ1-2; d_gene: .
CDR3nt: TGTGCCAGCTCACCACCGGGACAGGGCAATGAGCAGTTCTTC; CDR3aa: CASSPPGQGNEQFF; v_gene: TRBV18; abundance: few; j_gene: TRBJ2-1; d_gene: TRBD1
CDR3nt: TGTGCCAGCAGTTCACTAGCGGGGGGAGATACGCAGTATTTT; CDR3aa: CASSSLAGGDTQYF; v_gene: TRBV27; abundance: .; j_gene: TRBJ2-3; d_gene: TRBD2
CDR3nt: TGTGCCATCCAGCAGGACTACGAGCAGTACTTC; CDR3aa: CAIQQDYEQYF; v_gene: TRBV6-1; abundance: .; j_gene: TRBJ2-7; d_gene: .
CDR3nt: TGTGCCAGCAGCTTGGGGTGGGGGACCTACGAGCAGTACTTC; CDR3aa: CASSLGWGTYEQYF; v_gene: TRBV5-4; abundance: .; j_gene: TRBJ2-7; d_gene: .
CDR3nt: TGTGCCAGCAGCGGCCCCCAGGGAAATGAGCAGTTCTTC; CDR3aa: CASSGPQGNEQFF; v_gene: TRBV7-3; abundance: few; j_gene: TRBJ2-1; d_gene: .
CDR3nt: TGTGCCTGTGGGACTAATGGGCAGCATTTT; CDR3aa: CACGTNGQHF; v_gene: TRBV30; abundance: once; j_gene: TRBJ1-5; d_gene: .
CDR3nt: TGTGCCAGCAGCTTAACCGGGCCCGGCACGCTCGGAGGCACTGAAGCTTTCTTT; CDR3aa: CASSLTGPGTLGGTEAFF; v_gene: TRBV7-3; abundance: .; j_gene: TRBJ1-1; d_gene: .